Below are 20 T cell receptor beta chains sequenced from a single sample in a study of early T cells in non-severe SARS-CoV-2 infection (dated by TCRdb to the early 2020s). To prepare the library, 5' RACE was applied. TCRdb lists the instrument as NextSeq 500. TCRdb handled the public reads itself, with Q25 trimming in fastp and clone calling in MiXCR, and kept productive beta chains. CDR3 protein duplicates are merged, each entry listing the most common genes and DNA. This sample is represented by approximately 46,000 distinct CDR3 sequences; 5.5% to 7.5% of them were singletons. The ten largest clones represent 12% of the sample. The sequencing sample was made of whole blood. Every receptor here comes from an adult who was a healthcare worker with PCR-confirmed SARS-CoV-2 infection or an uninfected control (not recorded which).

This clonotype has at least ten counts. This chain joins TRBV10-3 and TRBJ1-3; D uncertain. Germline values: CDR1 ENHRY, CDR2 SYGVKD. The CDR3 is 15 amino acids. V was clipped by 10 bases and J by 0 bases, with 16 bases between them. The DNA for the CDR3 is TGTGCCACCCAGCCTCAAGCCCTCTCTGGAAACACCATATATTTT. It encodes CATQPQALSGNTIYF.

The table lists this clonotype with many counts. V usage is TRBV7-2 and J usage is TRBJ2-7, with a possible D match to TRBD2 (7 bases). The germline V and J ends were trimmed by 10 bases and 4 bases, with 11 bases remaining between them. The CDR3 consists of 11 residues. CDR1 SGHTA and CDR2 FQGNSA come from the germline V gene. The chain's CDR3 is CATKGGYEQYF. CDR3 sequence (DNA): TGTGCCACCAAGGGGGGGTACGAGCAGTACTTC.

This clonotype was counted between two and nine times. CDR3 residues: CSATSVSGGAFF. In DNA, the CDR3 is TGCAGTGCTACAAGCGTCTCGGGTGGAGCTTTCTTT. The gene calls are TRBV20-1 and TRBJ1-1; D not resolved. Trimming pared 4 bases from V and 10 bases from J, leaving 16 bases between. Germline CDR1 reads DFQATT; CDR2 reads SNEGSKA (reference sequence). This CDR3 is built from 12 residues.

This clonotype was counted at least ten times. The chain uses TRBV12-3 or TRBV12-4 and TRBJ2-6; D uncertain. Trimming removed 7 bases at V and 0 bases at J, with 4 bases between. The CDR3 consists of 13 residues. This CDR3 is CASKLSGANVLTF. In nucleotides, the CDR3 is TGTGCCAGCAAGCTCTCTGGGGCCAACGTCCTGACTTTC.

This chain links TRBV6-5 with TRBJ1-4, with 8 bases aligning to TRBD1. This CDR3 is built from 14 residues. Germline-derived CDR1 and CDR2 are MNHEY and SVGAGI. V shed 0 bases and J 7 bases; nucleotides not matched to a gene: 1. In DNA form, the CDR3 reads TGTGCCAGCAGTTACTCGGGACAGGCTGAAAAACTGTTTTTT. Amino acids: CASSYSGQAEKLFF.

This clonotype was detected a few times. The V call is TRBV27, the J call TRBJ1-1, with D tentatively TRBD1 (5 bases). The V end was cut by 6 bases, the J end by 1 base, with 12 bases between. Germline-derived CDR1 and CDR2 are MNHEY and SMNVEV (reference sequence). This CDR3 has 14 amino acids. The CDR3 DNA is TGTGCCAGCAGACTGACAGTACAGAACACTGAAGCTTTCTTT. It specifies CASRLTVQNTEAFF.

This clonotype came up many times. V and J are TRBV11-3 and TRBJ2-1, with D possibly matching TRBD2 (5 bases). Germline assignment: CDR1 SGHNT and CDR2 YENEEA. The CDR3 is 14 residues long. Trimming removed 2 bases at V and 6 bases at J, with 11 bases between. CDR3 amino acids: CASSLSPGSNEQFF. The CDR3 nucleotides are TGTGCCAGCAGCTTAAGCCCGGGGAGCAATGAGCAGTTCTTC.

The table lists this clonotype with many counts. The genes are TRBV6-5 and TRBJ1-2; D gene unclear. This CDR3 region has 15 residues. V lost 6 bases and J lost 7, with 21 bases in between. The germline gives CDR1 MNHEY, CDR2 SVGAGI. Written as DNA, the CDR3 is TGTGCCAGCAGGCTGACATGGGAAAGTAGGTTTGGCTACACCTTC. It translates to CASRLTWESRFGYTF.

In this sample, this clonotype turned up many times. The chain's CDR3 is CASSLAGVGNQPQHF. DNA for the CDR3: TGTGCCAGCAGCTTGGCGGGGGTCGGTAATCAGCCCCAGCATTTT. This rearrangement joins TRBV5-6 to TRBJ1-5; D may be TRBD1 (5 bases). The CDR3 runs to 15 residues. The germline V gene encodes CDR1 SGHDT and CDR2 YYEEEE. Trimming removed 0 bases from V and 4 bases from J, with 11 bases in between. The variable domain in full, completed from reference TRBV5-6 and TRBJ1-5, reads DAGVTQSPTHLIKTRGQQVTLRCSPKSGHDTVSWYQQALGQGPQFIFQYYEEEERQRGNFPDRFSGHQFPNYSSELNVNALLLGDSALYLCASSLAGVGNQPQHFGDGTRLSIL.

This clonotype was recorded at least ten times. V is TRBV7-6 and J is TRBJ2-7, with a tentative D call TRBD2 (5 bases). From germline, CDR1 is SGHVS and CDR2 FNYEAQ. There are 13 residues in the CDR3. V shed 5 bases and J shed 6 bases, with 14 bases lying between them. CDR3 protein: CASSRALEGEQYF. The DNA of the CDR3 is TGTGCCAGCAGCCGGGCCCTAGAGGGCGAGCAGTACTTC.

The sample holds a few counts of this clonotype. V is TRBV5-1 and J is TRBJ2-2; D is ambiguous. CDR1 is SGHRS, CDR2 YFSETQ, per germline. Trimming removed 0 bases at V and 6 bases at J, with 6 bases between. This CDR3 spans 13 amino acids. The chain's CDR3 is CASSLGGPGELFF. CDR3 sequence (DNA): TGCGCCAGCAGCTTGGGTGGTCCCGGGGAGCTGTTTTTT. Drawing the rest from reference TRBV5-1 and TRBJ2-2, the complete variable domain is KAGVTQTPRYLIKTRGQQVTLSCSPISGHRSVSWYQQTPGQGLQFLFEYFSETQRNKGNFPGRFSGRQFSNSRSEMNVSTLELGDSALYLCASSLGGPGELFFGEGSRLTVL.

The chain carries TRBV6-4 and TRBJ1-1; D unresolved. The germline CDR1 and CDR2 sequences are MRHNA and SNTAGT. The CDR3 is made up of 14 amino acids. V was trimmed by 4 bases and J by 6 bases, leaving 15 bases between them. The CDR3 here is CASSVEAASSEAFF. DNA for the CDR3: TGTGCCAGCAGTGTTGAGGCTGCAAGCTCTGAAGCTTTCTTT.

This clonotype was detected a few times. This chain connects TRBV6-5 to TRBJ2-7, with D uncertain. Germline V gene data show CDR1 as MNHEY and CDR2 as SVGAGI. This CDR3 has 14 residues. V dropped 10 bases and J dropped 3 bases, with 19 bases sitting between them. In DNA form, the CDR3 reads TGTGCCACCTCCCCCCTCGGCCGTTTCTACGAGCAGTACTTC. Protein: CATSPLGRFYEQYF.

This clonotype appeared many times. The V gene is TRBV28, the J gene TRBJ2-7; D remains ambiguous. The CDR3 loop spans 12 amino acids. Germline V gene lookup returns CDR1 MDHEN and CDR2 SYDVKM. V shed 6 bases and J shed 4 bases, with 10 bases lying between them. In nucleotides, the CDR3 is TGTGCCAGCAGGCCGGACGCATACGAGCAGTACTTC. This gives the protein CASRPDAYEQYF.

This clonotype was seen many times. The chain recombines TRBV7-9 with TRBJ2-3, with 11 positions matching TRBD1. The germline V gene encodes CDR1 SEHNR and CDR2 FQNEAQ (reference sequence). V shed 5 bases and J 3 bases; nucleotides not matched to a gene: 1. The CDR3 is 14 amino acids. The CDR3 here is CASSRDRGTDTQYF. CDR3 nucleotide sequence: TGTGCCAGCAGCCGGGACAGGGGGACAGATACGCAGTATTTT.

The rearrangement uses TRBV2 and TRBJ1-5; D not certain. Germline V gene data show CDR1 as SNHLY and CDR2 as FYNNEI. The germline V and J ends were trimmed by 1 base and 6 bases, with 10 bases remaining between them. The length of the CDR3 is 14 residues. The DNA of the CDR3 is TGTGCCAGCAGTGAAGGAATGGCGGGTCAGCCCCAGCATTTT. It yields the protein CASSEGMAGQPQHF.

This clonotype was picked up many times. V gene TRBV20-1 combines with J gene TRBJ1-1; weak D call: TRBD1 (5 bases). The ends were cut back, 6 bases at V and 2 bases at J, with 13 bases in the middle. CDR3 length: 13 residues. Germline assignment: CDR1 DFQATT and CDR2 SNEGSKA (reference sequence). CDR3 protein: CSAGRGKNTEAFF. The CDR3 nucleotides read TGCAGTGCGGGGCGCGGAAAAAACACTGAAGCTTTCTTT.

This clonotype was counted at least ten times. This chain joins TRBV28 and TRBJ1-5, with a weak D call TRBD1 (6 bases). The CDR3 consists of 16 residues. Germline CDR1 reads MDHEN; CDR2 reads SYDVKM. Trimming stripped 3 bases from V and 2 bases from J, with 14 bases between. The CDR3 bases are TGTGCCAGCAGTTTTGGGACACTGGCGGGCAATCAGCCCCAGCATTTT. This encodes CASSFGTLAGNQPQHF.

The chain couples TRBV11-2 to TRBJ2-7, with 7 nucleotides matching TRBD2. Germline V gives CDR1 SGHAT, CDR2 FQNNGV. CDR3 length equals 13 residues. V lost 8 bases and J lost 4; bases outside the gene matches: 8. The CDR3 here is CASRVGGGYEQYF. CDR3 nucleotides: TGTGCCAGCCGAGTCGGGGGAGGGTACGAGCAGTACTTC.

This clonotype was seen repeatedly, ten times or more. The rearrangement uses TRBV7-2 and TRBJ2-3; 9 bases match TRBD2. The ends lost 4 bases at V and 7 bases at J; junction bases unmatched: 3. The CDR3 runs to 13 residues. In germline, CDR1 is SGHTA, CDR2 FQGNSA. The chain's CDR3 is CASSWAGGNTQYF. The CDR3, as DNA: TGTGCCAGCAGCTGGGCGGGGGGGAATACGCAGTATTTT.